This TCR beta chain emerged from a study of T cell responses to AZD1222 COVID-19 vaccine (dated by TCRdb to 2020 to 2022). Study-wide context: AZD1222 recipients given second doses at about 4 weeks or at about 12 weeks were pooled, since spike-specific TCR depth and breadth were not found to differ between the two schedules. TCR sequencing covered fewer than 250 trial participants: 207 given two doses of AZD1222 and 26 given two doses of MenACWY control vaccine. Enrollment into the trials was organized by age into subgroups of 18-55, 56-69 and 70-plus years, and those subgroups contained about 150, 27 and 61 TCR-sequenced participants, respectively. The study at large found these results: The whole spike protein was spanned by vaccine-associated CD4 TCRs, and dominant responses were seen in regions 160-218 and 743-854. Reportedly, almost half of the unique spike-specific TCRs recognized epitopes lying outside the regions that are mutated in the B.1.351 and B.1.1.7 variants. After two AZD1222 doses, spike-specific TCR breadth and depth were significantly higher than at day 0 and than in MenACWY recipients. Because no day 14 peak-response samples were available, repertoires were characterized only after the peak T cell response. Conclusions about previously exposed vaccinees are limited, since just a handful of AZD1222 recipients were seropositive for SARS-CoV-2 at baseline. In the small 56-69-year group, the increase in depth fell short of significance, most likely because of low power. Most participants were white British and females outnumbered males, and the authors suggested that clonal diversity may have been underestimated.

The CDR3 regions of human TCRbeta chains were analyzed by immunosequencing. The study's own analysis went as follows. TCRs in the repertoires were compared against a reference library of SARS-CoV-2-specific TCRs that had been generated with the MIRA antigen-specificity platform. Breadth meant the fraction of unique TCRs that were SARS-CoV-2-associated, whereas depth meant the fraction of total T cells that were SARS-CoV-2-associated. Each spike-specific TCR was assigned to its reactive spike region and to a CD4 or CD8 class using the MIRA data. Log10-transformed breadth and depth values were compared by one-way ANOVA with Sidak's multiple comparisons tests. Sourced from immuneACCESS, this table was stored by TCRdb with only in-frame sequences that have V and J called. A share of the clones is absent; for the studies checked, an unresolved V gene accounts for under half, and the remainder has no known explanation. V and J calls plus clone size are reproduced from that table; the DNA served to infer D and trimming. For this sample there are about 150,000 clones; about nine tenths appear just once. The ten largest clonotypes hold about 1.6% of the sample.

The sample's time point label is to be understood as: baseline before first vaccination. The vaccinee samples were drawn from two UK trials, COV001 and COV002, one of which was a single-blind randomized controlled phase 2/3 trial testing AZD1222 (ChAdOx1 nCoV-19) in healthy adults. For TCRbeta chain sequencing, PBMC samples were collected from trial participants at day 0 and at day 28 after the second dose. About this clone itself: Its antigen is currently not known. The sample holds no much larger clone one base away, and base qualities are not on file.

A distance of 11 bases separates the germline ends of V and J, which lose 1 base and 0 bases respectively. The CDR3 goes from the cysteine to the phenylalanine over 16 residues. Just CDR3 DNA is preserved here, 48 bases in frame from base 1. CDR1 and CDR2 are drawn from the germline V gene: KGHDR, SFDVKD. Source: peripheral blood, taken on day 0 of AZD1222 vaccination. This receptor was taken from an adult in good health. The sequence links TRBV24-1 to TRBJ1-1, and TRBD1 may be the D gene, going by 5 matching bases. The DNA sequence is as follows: TGTGCCACCAGTGATTTAGGCGGACACATGAACACTGAAGCTTTCTTT. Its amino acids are CATSDLGGHMNTEAFF.